The rows below give T cell receptor beta chains drawn from one sample of a study of blood T cell repertoires in COVID-19. Data came from immunoSEQ multiplex PCR; TCRdb stores just in-frame clones and leaves some out. The profile covers 200,000 to 250,000 clones, with roughly 80% appearing a single time and about 7% taken by the ten largest. Sequenced: peripheral blood. The receptors were sampled from a woman in her 70s with acute or convalescent COVID-19. The CDR3 runs from the conserved cysteine through the conserved F or W. The D gene is left open where the match is weak. Clone size appears in some rows only: once, few, many, or a class for an expanded clone.

cdr3_nt,cdr3_aa,j_call,d_call,v_call,clone_size
TGTGCCAGCAGGACCCAGGGGGTTTCCTACAATGAGCAGTTCTTC,CASRTQGVSYNEQFF,TRBJ2-1,TRBD1,TRBV6-5,-
TGTGCCAGCCACAGCAGCAATCAGCCCCAGCATTTT,CASHSSNQPQHF,TRBJ1-5,-,TRBV28,-
TGTGCCAGTATGGAAGGGGATGGCTACACCTTC,CASMEGDGYTF,TRBJ1-2,-,TRBV19,-
TGTGCCAGCAGCTTGGTCGAAGCACTACCCCGTACGTACAATGAGCAGTTCTTC,CASSLVEALPRTYNEQFF,TRBJ2-1,-,TRBV5-6,-
TGTGCCAGCAGCTTCACGGGGGGCGGTGAACTGTTTTTT,CASSFTGGGELFF,TRBJ1-4,-,TRBV7-2,few
TGTGCCAGCAGTTCCTCTTATCGCTCCTACGAGCAGTACTTC,CASSSSYRSYEQYF,TRBJ2-7,-,TRBV27,few
TGTGCCAGCAGCTTACAGGGGGGGAACACTGAAGCTTTCTTT,CASSLQGGNTEAFF,TRBJ1-1,TRBD1,TRBV7-3,-
TGCGCCAGCAGCCAGCCTAGCGGGCGTATCACAGATACGCAGTATTTT,CASSQPSGRITDTQYF,TRBJ2-3,TRBD2,TRBV5-1,-
TGCGCCAGCAGCCAGGGGGCCGGGGAGCTGTTTTTT,CASSQGAGELFF,TRBJ2-2,TRBD1,TRBV5-1,-
TGTGCCACCAGTGACTACGGACTAGCGGGGGACCAAGAGACCCAGTACTTC,CATSDYGLAGDQETQYF,TRBJ2-5,TRBD2,TRBV24-1,-
TGTGCCAGCAGTTTACAGCCCAATCAGCCCCAGCATTTT,CASSLQPNQPQHF,TRBJ1-5,-,TRBV6-5,-
TGTGCCAGCAGCTTTCAGGGGGGACAAGAGACCCAGTACTTC,CASSFQGGQETQYF,TRBJ2-5,-,TRBV7-2,-
TGTGCCAGTAGTATCTCCACAGGGGGGAGCACAGATACGCAGTATTTT,CASSISTGGSTDTQYF,TRBJ2-3,TRBD1,TRBV19,-
TGCGCCAGCAGCGTCGGGGGGGGATATGAGCAGTTCTTC,CASSVGGGYEQFF,TRBJ2-1,TRBD2,TRBV10-1,-
TGTGCCAGCATAGGGGGCCAAGAGACCCAGTACTTC,CASIGGQETQYF,TRBJ2-5,-,TRBV2,once
TGTGCCAGCAGTGCGTCTTCTAGCTCCTATAATTCACCCCTCCACTTT,CASSASSSSYNSPLHF,TRBJ1-6,-,TRBV2,-
TGTGCCAGCAGCGTACGCGAGGGAGCCCCCGGTGGCTACACCTTC,CASSVREGAPGGYTF,TRBJ1-2,-,TRBV7-2,-
TGTGCCAGCAGCCAAGGGTTGGGGCCCAATCAGCCCCAGCATTTT,CASSQGLGPNQPQHF,TRBJ1-5,-,TRBV3-1/TRBV3-2,-
TGTGCCAGCAGCAATTTGTCCCGGGACAGCTGTCTTAATCAGCCCCAGCATTTT,CASSNLSRDSCLNQPQHF,TRBJ1-5,-,TRBV21-1,once
TGCGCCAGCAGCGGGCCGGGACAGGGGGCGTACACAGATACGCAGTATTTT,CASSGPGQGAYTDTQYF,TRBJ2-3,TRBD1,TRBV10-2,-
TGTGCCAGCAGCTTAGTCTATGAGCAGTTCTTC,CASSLVYEQFF,TRBJ2-1,-,TRBV7-2,-
TGTGCCAGCAGCCCCACTAGCGGGGGAGGGGATACGCAGTATTTT,CASSPTSGGGDTQYF,TRBJ2-3,TRBD2,TRBV3-1/TRBV3-2,-
TGTGCCGTTATCGGCTATGGCTACACCTTC,CAVIGYGYTF,TRBJ1-2,-,TRBV10-3,-
TGTGCCTGGAGTGTATCAGACACCGGGGAGCTGTTTTTT,CAWSVSDTGELFF,TRBJ2-2,-,TRBV30,-
TGTGCCAGCAGTGAAGGGACAGGGGGGGATACGCAGTATTTT,CASSEGTGGDTQYF,TRBJ2-3,TRBD1,TRBV6-1,once
TGTGCCTGGAGCATTAATCGGGTGCGCTACACCTTC,CAWSINRVRYTF,TRBJ1-2,-,TRBV30,few
TGTGCCAGCAGAGAGGGCAATCAGCCCCAGCATTTT,CASREGNQPQHF,TRBJ1-5,-,TRBV27,few
TGTGCCAGCAGCTCACTAGCGGGGGCCGGGGGGCAGCAGTTCTTC,CASSSLAGAGGQQFF,TRBJ2-1,TRBD2,TRBV5-8,-
TGTGCCAGCAGTTACCAGGGGGCGCGGCAGTACTTC,CASSYQGARQYF,TRBJ2-7,TRBD1,TRBV27,-
TGTGCCAGCACCGCGACTCTATACAATGAGCAGTTCTTC,CASTATLYNEQFF,TRBJ2-1,-,TRBV27,-
TGTGCCAGTAGTATAATGTTCAGGGCCCCAGATACGCAGTATTTT,CASSIMFRAPDTQYF,TRBJ2-3,-,TRBV19,-
TGTGCCAGCAGCTCGGACAGGGAGGGAGATACGCAGTATTTT,CASSSDREGDTQYF,TRBJ2-3,-,TRBV5-6,few
TGTGCCTGGAGTGTGAGGGCAGGTGGCGCTTTCTTT,CAWSVRAGGAFF,TRBJ1-1,-,TRBV30,-
TGTGCCAGCAGTGCCATGACAGGAACCTACGAGCAGTACTTC,CASSAMTGTYEQYF,TRBJ2-7,-,TRBV6-2/TRBV6-3,few
TGCGCCAGCAGCTCCGGGAGACTCGGGGATAATGAGCAGTTCTTC,CASSSGRLGDNEQFF,TRBJ2-1,-,TRBV5-1,once
TGTGCCAGCAGCTTAGTTTTGGACAGGGGAAGCGGCTACACCTTC,CASSLVLDRGSGYTF,TRBJ1-2,TRBD1,TRBV11-2,-
TGTGCCTGGAGTGTAAACAGGGATCAGCCCCAGCATTTT,CAWSVNRDQPQHF,TRBJ1-5,-,TRBV30,few
TGCGCCAGCAAACCTTCATTACAGCGACCGGGGGAGACCCAGTACTTC,CASKPSLQRPGETQYF,TRBJ2-5,-,TRBV10-2,-
TGTGCCAGCTTTACCGGGACACTCGAGCAGTACTTC,CASFTGTLEQYF,TRBJ2-7,-,TRBV2,-
TGTGCCAGCAGCCAAGAGGCAGAGAACACTGAAGCTTTCTTT,CASSQEAENTEAFF,TRBJ1-1,-,TRBV3-1/TRBV3-2,-
TGTGCCACCCAAGAGGCGTCCCTCTCTGGGGCCAACGTCCTGACTTTC,CATQEASLSGANVLTF,TRBJ2-6,-,TRBV24-1,-
TGTGCAAGTGGCCGGGCGGGGTCTAGCACAGATACGCAGTATTTT,CASGRAGSSTDTQYF,TRBJ2-3,-,TRBV12-2,-
TGCGCCAGCAGCCAAGAGGCCGGGTTTAGCACAGATACGCAGTATTTT,CASSQEAGFSTDTQYF,TRBJ2-3,-,TRBV4-3,-
TGTGCCAGCAGAACCGACAGGGAGAGTCATGCAGCTTTCTTT,CASRTDRESHAAFF,TRBJ1-1,TRBD1,TRBV6-5,-
TGTGCCAGCAGCCTAAACAGATATGGCTACACCTTC,CASSLNRYGYTF,TRBJ1-2,-,TRBV11-2,-
TGTGCCAGCAGAACTAATACTAATGAGCAGTTCTTC,CASRTNTNEQFF,TRBJ2-1,-,TRBV12-3/TRBV12-4,-
TGTGCCAGCAGGGGCGGGACTAGCGGGCTTAATGAGCAGTTCTTC,CASRGGTSGLNEQFF,TRBJ2-1,TRBD2,TRBV2,-
TGCGCCAGCAGCTTGGCGACGGGGGGGAATACGCAGTATTTT,CASSLATGGNTQYF,TRBJ2-3,TRBD2,TRBV5-1,once
TGTGCCAGCAGCTTAGTCCCGGGGGGGGGCACAGATACGCAGTATTTT,CASSLVPGGGTDTQYF,TRBJ2-3,TRBD2,TRBV7-2,few
TGTGCCAGCAGCCAAGCAAGGCCGGGACAGGGGGCGATGACCCAGTACTTC,CASSQARPGQGAMTQYF,TRBJ2-5,TRBD1,TRBV3-1/TRBV3-2,-
TGTGCCAGCAGGCGACCCGGCCTCGGGGATACGCAGTATTTT,CASRRPGLGDTQYF,TRBJ2-3,-,TRBV6-5,-
TGTGCCAGCAGCTTAGGGTTCGTCGGCGGGGGGGCCCTAGAGGAGCAGTTCTTC,CASSLGFVGGGALEEQFF,TRBJ2-1,TRBD2,TRBV11-2,-